Listed below are T cell receptor beta chains from one sample, sequenced in a study of T cell changes during pregnancy in multiple sclerosis. Repertoires were generated with immunoSEQ multiplex PCR, while TCRdb's copy carries only in-frame clones and drops some. The table lists more than 55,000 clones, roughly nine tenths of them singletons. This specimen was peripheral blood, taken after pregnancy. These receptors were collected from a female donor in good health, enrolled as a control in a pregnancy study. Both conserved end residues are part of each CDR3. Each record gives: D gene, V gene, J gene, clone size, CDR3 protein, CDR3 DNA. A D gene is named only where the DNA matches it firmly. Clone size is stated in some rows and not others, as once, few, many or a class when expanded.

NA	TRBV9	TRBJ2-1	NA	CASSVTLGGFEQFF	TGTGCCAGCAGCGTTACTCTGGGGGGATTTGAGCAGTTCTTC
TRBD1	TRBV19	TRBJ2-2	NA	CASSFYRTGLSAGELFF	TGTGCCAGTAGTTTCTACAGGACAGGGTTAAGCGCCGGGGAGCTGTTTTTT
NA	TRBV18	TRBJ1-1	NA	CASSPVVTSEAFF	TGTGCCAGCTCACCAGTGGTAACTTCTGAAGCTTTCTTT
NA	TRBV19	TRBJ1-2	NA	CASSAQGNNYGYTF	TGTGCCAGTAGTGCGCAGGGGAATAACTATGGCTACACCTTC
TRBD1	TRBV25-1	TRBJ2-7	NA	CASSAQGVHSYEQYF	TGTGCCAGCAGTGCCCAGGGGGTTCACTCCTACGAGCAGTACTTC
TRBD2	TRBV7-2	TRBJ2-7	NA	CASRIAGGPVYEQYF	TGTGCCAGCAGGATAGCGGGGGGGCCGGTCTACGAGCAGTACTTC
NA	TRBV18	TRBJ2-7	NA	CASALIENEQYF	TGTGCCAGCGCCCTAATCGAAAACGAGCAGTACTTC
NA	TRBV5-1	TRBJ1-1	NA	CASRFRFSSNTEAFF	TGCGCCAGCAGGTTCCGGTTTTCCTCGAACACTGAAGCTTTCTTT
TRBD1	TRBV5-1	TRBJ2-7	NA	CASSTGQGREQYF	TGCGCCAGCAGCACCGGACAGGGAAGGGAGCAGTACTTC
NA	TRBV5-4	TRBJ1-1	NA	CASSLAGTYLAFF	TGTGCCAGCAGCTTGGCCGGGACATATCTAGCTTTCTTT
TRBD1	TRBV29-1	TRBJ2-7	NA	CSVGDRAYEQYF	TGCAGCGTGGGGGACAGGGCCTACGAGCAGTACTTC
NA	TRBV5-6	TRBJ2-5	NA	CASSLATRRETQYF	TGTGCCAGCAGCTTGGCCACCCGTCGGGAGACCCAGTACTTC
TRBD1	TRBV30	TRBJ1-1	NA	CAWDRAYSTEAFF	TGTGCCTGGGACAGGGCTTATAGCACTGAAGCTTTCTTT
TRBD1	TRBV6-4	TRBJ2-7	NA	CASSDPLTKGTGGYEQYF	TGTGCCAGCAGTGACCCATTGACAAAGGGTACAGGGGGCTACGAGCAGTACTTC
NA	TRBV7-8	TRBJ2-6	NA	CASSLVWVQPNPYSGANVLTF	TGTGCCAGCAGCTTAGTTTGGGTACAGCCCAATCCTTACTCTGGGGCCAACGTCCTGACTTTC
TRBD2	TRBV7-2	TRBJ2-7	NA	CASSLQRGSYEQYF	TGTGCCAGCAGCTTACAGCGGGGGAGTTACGAGCAGTACTTC
NA	TRBV19	TRBJ1-5	NA	CASSSLHQPQHF	TGTGCCAGTAGTTCCCTCCATCAGCCCCAGCATTTT
NA	TRBV7-8	TRBJ1-1	NA	CASSQEGSGGAEAFF	TGTGCCAGCAGCCAGGAGGGGTCGGGGGGTGCTGAAGCTTTCTTT
TRBD1	TRBV7-9	TRBJ1-1	NA	CASRGQGGTEAFF	TGTGCCAGCAGGGGACAGGGGGGCACTGAAGCTTTCTTT
NA	TRBV19	TRBJ1-1	few	CASSEGPMNTEAFF	TGTGCCAGTAGCGAGGGCCCTATGAACACTGAAGCTTTCTTT
TRBD1	TRBV4-3	TRBJ1-1	few	CASSQGRDRRAFF	TGCGCCAGCAGCCAGGGACGGGACAGAAGGGCTTTCTTT
NA	TRBV11-3	TRBJ2-7	NA	CASSLGPPGAYEQYF	TGTGCCAGCAGCTTAGGCCCCCCAGGGGCCTACGAGCAGTACTTC
TRBD1	TRBV4-1	TRBJ1-3	once	CASSQFRTGGSGNTIYF	TGCGCCAGCAGCCAATTCAGGACAGGGGGCTCTGGAAACACCATATATTTT
NA	TRBV13	TRBJ2-4	NA	CASSSEQGGIQYF	TGTGCCAGCAGCTCAGAACAGGGCGGCATTCAGTACTTC
TRBD1	TRBV7-8	TRBJ2-1	NA	CASSRQGRYGEQFF	TGTGCCAGCAGCCGACAGGGGCGGTATGGTGAGCAGTTCTTC
TRBD1	TRBV27	TRBJ2-3	NA	CASSPRTGGLTDTQYF	TGTGCCAGCAGTCCCCGGACAGGGGGCCTCACAGATACGCAGTATTTT
TRBD1	TRBV6-4	TRBJ2-6	NA	CASSAATGVNSGANVLTF	TGTGCCAGCAGTGCCGCGACAGGGGTCAACTCTGGGGCCAACGTCCTGACTTTC
NA	TRBV4-1	TRBJ1-6	once	CASSQDLWAGNSPLHF	TGCGCCAGCAGCCAAGATCTATGGGCAGGAAATTCACCCCTCCACTTT
NA	TRBV11-3	TRBJ1-1	NA	CASSLQGNTEAFF	TGTGCCAGCAGCTTACAGGGAAACACTGAAGCTTTCTTT
NA	TRBV6-5	TRBJ1-2	NA	CASSRGQGLYGYTF	TGTGCCAGCAGTCGTGGACAAGGTCTCTATGGCTACACCTTC
TRBD2	TRBV5-1	TRBJ2-3	NA	CASSLESSGGVLDTQYF	TGCGCCAGCAGCTTGGAGTCTAGCGGGGGGGTATTAGATACGCAGTATTTT
TRBD1	TRBV6-6	TRBJ2-7	NA	CASSETGGEQYF	TGTGCCAGCTCAGAGACAGGGGGCGAGCAGTACTTC
TRBD1	TRBV4-1	TRBJ2-1	NA	CASSQDDRGQGIF	TGCGCCAGCAGCCAAGATGATAGGGGACAGGGGATCTTC
TRBD1	TRBV10-3	TRBJ1-6	NA	CAISTGGVGSPLHF	TGTGCCATCAGTACAGGGGGCGTGGGGTCACCCCTCCACTTT
TRBD1	TRBV30	TRBJ2-6	NA	CAWSVNRGPGANVLTF	TGTGCCTGGAGTGTGAACAGGGGGCCTGGGGCCAACGTCCTGACTTTC
NA	TRBV5-6	TRBJ2-7	NA	CASRPTGGSYEQYF	TGTGCCAGCAGGCCAACAGGAGGGTCCTACGAGCAGTACTTC
NA	TRBV5-1	TRBJ1-1	NA	CASSLTVEDTEAFF	TGCGCCAGCAGCTTGACCGTTGAGGACACTGAAGCTTTCTTT
NA	TRBV7-9	TRBJ1-3	NA	CASSLYGDSGNTIYF	TGTGCCAGCAGCTTATACGGAGACTCTGGAAACACCATATATTTT
NA	TRBV6-5	TRBJ1-2	NA	CASSEDSDYGYTF	TGTGCCAGCAGCGAGGACAGTGACTATGGCTACACCTTC
NA	TRBV11-1	TRBJ2-1	once	CASSFTGYNEQFF	TGTGCCAGCAGCTTCACAGGATACAATGAGCAGTTCTTC
TRBD1	TRBV27	TRBJ1-1	NA	CASSLQGAPTEAFF	TGTGCCAGCAGTCTACAGGGGGCGCCCACTGAAGCTTTCTTT
NA	TRBV9	TRBJ2-3	NA	CASRRGGMGDTQYF	TGTGCCAGCAGGCGCGGGGGCATGGGAGATACGCAGTATTTT
TRBD1	TRBV30	TRBJ1-1	NA	CARSGQGPQPEAFF	TGTGCCCGAAGCGGACAGGGGCCGCAACCTGAAGCTTTCTTT
TRBD1	TRBV30	TRBJ2-3	NA	CAWTRDRGGTDTQYF	TGTGCCTGGACCCGGGACAGGGGGGGGACAGATACGCAGTATTTT
NA	TRBV11-3	TRBJ2-7	NA	CASSGESQGGEQYF	TGTGCCAGCAGTGGGGAGAGCCAGGGGGGCGAGCAGTACTTC
TRBD1	TRBV25-1	TRBJ1-6	NA	CASSGGQGATSPLHF	TGTGCCAGCAGTGGGGGACAGGGGGCAACCTCACCCCTCCACTTT
NA	TRBV6-4	TRBJ1-2	NA	CASSDGSETRGYTF	TGTGCCAGCAGTGACGGGTCAGAGACTCGCGGCTACACCTTC
TRBD1	TRBV19	TRBJ2-5	NA	CASSPGQGVVAQYF	TGTGCCAGTAGTCCCGGACAGGGGGTGGTGGCCCAGTACTTC
NA	TRBV5-1	TRBJ2-1	NA	CASSPGDYSNINEQFF	TGCGCCAGCAGCCCAGGGGACTACTCAAATATCAATGAGCAGTTCTTC
NA	TRBV7-3	TRBJ2-2	NA	CASSLVSRGTGELFF	TGTGCCAGCAGCTTAGTGTCGAGAGGGACCGGGGAGCTGTTTTTT
NA	TRBV16	TRBJ1-6	NA	CASSHLDSNSPLHF	TGTGCCAGCAGCCACCTTGACAGCAATTCACCCCTCCACTTT
TRBD1	TRBV9	TRBJ1-1	NA	CASSSSAGTGLNTEAFF	TGTGCCAGCAGCTCATCAGCCGGGACAGGGTTGAACACTGAAGCTTTCTTT
NA	TRBV18	TRBJ1-6	NA	CASSLADSRGSPLHF	TGTGCCAGCTCATTGGCTGACAGTAGAGGTTCACCCCTCCACTTT
TRBD2	TRBV29-1	TRBJ2-1	NA	CSVTSGGYNEQFF	TGCAGCGTCACTAGCGGGGGCTACAATGAGCAGTTCTTC
TRBD1	TRBV27	TRBJ1-2	few	CASSWGGGGAYGYTF	TGTGCCAGCAGTTGGGGAGGAGGGGGCGCGTATGGCTACACCTTC
TRBD2	TRBV2	TRBJ2-5	NA	CASGSGGYQETQYF	TGTGCCAGCGGTAGCGGGGGGTACCAAGAGACCCAGTACTTC
NA	TRBV5-4	TRBJ2-5	NA	CASSPDYQETQYF	TGTGCCAGCAGCCCGGACTACCAAGAGACCCAGTACTTC
TRBD1	TRBV5-6	TRBJ1-1	NA	CASSFGTGHTEAFF	TGTGCCAGCAGCTTCGGGACAGGGCATACTGAAGCTTTCTTT
NA	TRBV27	TRBJ1-1	once	CASRRGMNTEAFF	TGTGCCAGCAGGCGGGGGATGAACACTGAAGCTTTCTTT